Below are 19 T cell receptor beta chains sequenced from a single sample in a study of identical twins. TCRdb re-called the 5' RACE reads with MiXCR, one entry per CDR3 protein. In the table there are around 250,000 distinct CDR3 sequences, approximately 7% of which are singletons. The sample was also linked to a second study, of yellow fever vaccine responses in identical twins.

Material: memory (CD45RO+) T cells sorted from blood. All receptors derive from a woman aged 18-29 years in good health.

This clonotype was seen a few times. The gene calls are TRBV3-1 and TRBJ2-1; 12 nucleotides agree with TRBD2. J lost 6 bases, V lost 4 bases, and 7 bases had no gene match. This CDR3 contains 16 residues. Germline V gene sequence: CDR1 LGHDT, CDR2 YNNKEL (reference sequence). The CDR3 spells CASSRTLAGGFNEQFF. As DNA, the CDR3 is TGTGCCAGCAGCCGCACACTAGCGGGAGGTTTCAATGAGCAGTTCTTC.

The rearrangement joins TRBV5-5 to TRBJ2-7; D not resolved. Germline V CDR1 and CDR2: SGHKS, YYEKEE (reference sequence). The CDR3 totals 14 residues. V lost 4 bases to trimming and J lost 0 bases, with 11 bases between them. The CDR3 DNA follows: TGTGCCAGCAGCAGTGACGGACCCTCCTACGAGCAGTACGTC. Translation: CASSSDGPSYEQYV.

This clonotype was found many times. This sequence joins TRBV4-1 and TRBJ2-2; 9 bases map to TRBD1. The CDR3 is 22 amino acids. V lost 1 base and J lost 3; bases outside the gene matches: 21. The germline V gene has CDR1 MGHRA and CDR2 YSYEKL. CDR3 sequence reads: CASSQARPGTGSVRGYTGELFF. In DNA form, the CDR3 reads TGCGCCAGCAGCCAAGCTCGCCCCGGGACAGGGTCGGTGAGGGGGTACACCGGGGAGCTGTTTTTT.

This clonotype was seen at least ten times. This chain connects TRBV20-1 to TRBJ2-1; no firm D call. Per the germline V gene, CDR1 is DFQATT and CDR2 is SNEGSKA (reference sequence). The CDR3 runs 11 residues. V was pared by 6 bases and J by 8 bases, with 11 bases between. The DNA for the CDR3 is TGCAGTGCGACACAAGTCGATGAGCAGTTCTTC. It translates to CSATQVDEQFF.

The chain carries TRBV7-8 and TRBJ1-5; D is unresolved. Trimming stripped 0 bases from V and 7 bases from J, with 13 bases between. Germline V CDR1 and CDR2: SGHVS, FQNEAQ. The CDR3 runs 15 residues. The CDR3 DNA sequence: TGTGCCAGCAGCTTAGCGAGAGATGTGTTCCAGCCCCAGCATTTT. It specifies CASSLARDVFQPQHF.

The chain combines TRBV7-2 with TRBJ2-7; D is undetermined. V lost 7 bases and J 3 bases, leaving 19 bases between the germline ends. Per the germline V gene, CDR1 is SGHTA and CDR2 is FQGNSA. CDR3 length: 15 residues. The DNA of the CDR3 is TGTGCCAGCACCAAGGGCCCGGGCAGCCACTACGAGCAGTACTTC. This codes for CASTKGPGSHYEQYF.

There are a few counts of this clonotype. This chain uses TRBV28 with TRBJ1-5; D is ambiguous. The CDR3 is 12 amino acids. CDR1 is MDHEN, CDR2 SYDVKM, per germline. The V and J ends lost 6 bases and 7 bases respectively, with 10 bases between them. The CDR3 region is CASSVPGQPQHF. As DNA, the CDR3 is TGTGCCAGCAGCGTCCCCGGCCAGCCCCAGCATTTT.

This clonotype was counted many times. The CDR3 DNA follows: TGTGCCAGCAGTAAAACAGGCTATGGCTACACCTTC. Protein sequence: CASSKTGYGYTF. The chain carries TRBV12-3 or TRBV12-4 and TRBJ1-2; possible D gene TRBD1, 5 bases. V lost 5 bases and J lost 4, with 8 bases in between. The CDR3 sequence is 12 residues long.

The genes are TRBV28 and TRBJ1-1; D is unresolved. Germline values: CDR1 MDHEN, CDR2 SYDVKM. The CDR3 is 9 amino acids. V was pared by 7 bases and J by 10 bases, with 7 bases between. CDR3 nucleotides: TGTGCCAGCAAATCAACAGCTTTCTTT. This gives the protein CASKSTAFF. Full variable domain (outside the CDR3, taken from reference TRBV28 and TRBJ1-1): DVKVTQSSRYLVKRTGEKVFLECVQDMDHENMFWYRQDPGLGLRLIYFSYDVKMKEKGDIPEGYSVSREKKERFSLILESASTNQTSMYLCASKSTAFFGQGTRLTVV.

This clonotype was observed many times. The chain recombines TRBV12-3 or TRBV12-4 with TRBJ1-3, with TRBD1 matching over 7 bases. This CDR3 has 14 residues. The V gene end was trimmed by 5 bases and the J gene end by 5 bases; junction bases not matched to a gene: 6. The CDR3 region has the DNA TGTGCCAGCAGTCGACAGGGTATGAGAAACACCATATATTTT. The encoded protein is CASSRQGMRNTIYF.

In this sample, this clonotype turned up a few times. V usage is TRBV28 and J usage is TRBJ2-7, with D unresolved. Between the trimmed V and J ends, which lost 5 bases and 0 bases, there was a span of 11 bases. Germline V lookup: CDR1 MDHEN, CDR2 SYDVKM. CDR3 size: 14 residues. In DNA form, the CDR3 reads TGTGCCAGCAGTCCCGGGTCGCACTCCTACGAGCAGTACTTC. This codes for CASSPGSHSYEQYF. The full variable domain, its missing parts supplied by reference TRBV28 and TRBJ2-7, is DVKVTQSSRYLVKRTGEKVFLECVQDMDHENMFWYRQDPGLGLRLIYFSYDVKMKEKGDIPEGYSVSREKKERFSLILESASTNQTSMYLCASSPGSHSYEQYFGPGTRLTVT.

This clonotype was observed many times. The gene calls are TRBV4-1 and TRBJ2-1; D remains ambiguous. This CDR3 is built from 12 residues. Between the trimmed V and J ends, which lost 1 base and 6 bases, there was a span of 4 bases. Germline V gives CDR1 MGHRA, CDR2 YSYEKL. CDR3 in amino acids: CASSQGGNEQFF. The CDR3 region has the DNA TGCGCCAGCAGCCAAGGGGGCAATGAGCAGTTCTTC.

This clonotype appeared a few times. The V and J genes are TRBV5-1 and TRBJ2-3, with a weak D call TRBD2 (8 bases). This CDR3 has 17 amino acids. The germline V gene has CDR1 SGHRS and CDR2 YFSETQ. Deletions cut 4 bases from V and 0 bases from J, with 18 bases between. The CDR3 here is CASSREGASTSTDTQYF. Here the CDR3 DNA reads TGCGCCAGCAGCCGGGAGGGGGCGTCAACTAGCACAGATACGCAGTATTTT.

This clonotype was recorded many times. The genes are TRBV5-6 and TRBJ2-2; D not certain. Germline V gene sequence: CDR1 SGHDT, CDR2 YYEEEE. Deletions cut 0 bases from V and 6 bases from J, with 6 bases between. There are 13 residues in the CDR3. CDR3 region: CASSLVVAGELFF. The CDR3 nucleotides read TGTGCCAGCAGCTTGGTAGTGGCCGGGGAGCTGTTTTTT.

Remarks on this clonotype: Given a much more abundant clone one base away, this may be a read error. The CDR3 here is CASSLGASGKETQYF. The CDR3 DNA is TGCGCCAGCAGCTTGGGCGCTAGCGGTAAAGAGACCCAGTACTTC. The genes are TRBV5-1 and TRBJ2-5, with 7 bases aligning to TRBD2. The V and J ends lost 0 bases and 3 bases, in that order; junction bases with no gene match: 5. The CDR3 has 15 residues. Germline V gene data show CDR1 as SGHRS and CDR2 as YFSETQ.

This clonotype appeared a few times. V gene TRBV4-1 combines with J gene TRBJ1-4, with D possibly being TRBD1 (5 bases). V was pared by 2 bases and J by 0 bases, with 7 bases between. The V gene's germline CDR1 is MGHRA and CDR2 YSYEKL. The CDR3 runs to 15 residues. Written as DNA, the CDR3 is TGCGCCAGCAGCCAACAGGGCGCAACTAATGAAAAACTGTTTTTT. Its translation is CASSQQGATNEKLFF.

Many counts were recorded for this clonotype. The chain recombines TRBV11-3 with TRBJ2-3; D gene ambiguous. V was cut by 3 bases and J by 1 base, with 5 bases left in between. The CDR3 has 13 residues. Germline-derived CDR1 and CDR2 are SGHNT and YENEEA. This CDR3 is CASSFRGTDTQYF. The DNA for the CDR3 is TGTGCCAGCAGCTTCAGAGGCACAGATACGCAGTATTTT. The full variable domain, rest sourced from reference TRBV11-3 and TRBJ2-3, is EAGVVQSPRYKIIEKKQPVAFWCNPISGHNTLYWYLQNLGQGPELLIRYENEEAVDDSQLPKDRFSAERLKGVDSTLKIQPAELGDSAVYLCASSFRGTDTQYFGPGTRLTVL.

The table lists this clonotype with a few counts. CDR3 region: CATSDSRGREQYF. The CDR3 DNA reads TGTGCCACCAGTGATTCCAGGGGGCGCGAGCAGTACTTC. The chain recombines TRBV24-1 with TRBJ2-7, with 8 bases aligning to TRBD1. The CDR3 is 13 residues long. Losses at the gene ends were 2 bases for V and 6 bases for J; bases not matched to a gene: 2. CDR1 KGHDR and CDR2 SFDVKD come from the germline V gene.

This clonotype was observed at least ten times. The CDR3 DNA sequence: TGTGCCAGCAGTCTTAGCGGGAGTTTCCCAGATACGCAGTATTTT. It is translated as CASSLSGSFPDTQYF. The genes are TRBV12-3 or TRBV12-4 and TRBJ2-3, with 9 nucleotides matching TRBD2. The CDR3 runs to 15 residues. The J segment lost 4 bases and the V segment lost 5 bases, leaving 7 bases of the junction unmatched.